The next 20 T cell receptor beta chains were all read from a single sample in a study of human T cells and chemical hapten exposure. Time point of the sample: patch test 1, 2 weeks after DPC sensitization. Specified treatment: therapeutic diphenylcyclopropenone sensitization with weekly scalp DPC. TCRdb passed the RACE reads through MiXCR, listing each CDR3 protein once. Of a few hundred thousand distinct CDR3 sequences listed, more than 4.5% were seen once; the top ten hold under 2.5%. This specimen was whole blood, taken in connection with sensitization to the hapten diphenylcyclopropenone (DPC). These receptors originate from a woman between 45 and 65 years old with alopecia areata. Some clones in this sample may be carry-over from other donors' samples.

J is TRBJ2-3 and V is TRBV13; 11 nucleotides agree with TRBD2. The CDR3 has 18 residues. The V segment lost 0 bases and the J segment 3 bases; nucleotides outside the gene matches: 8. Germline V gives CDR1 PRHDT, CDR2 FYEKMQ (reference sequence). CDR3 region: CASSLGRLAGGVTDTQYF. For the CDR3, the DNA is TGTGCCAGCAGCTTAGGCCGGCTAGCGGGGGGTGTTACAGATACGCAGTATTTT.

This clonotype has ten or more counts. The V call is TRBV9, the J call TRBJ1-6; D may be TRBD1 (5 bases). CDR1 is SGDLS and CDR2 is YYNGEE in the germline V gene. This CDR3 comprises 12 residues. V dropped 5 bases and J dropped 9 bases, with 9 bases sitting between them. CDR3 protein: CASSPGGSPLHF. CDR3 sequence (DNA): TGTGCCAGCAGTCCCGGGGGTTCACCCCTCCACTTT.

This clonotype was seen many times. The V and J genes are TRBV12-3 or TRBV12-4 and TRBJ2-1; D is tentatively TRBD1 or TRBD2 (6 bases each). V was pared by 5 bases and J by 0 bases, with 14 bases between. This CDR3 has 16 residues. CDR3 bases: TGTGCCAGCAGTCGTCGGGGGCCGGTCTCCTACAATGAGCAGTTCTTC. Amino acids: CASSRRGPVSYNEQFF.

This clonotype was seen at least ten times. The V gene is TRBV7-9, the J gene TRBJ2-1; TRBD2 is a possible D gene (6 bases). CDR3 length: 15 residues. Germline V CDR1 and CDR2: SEHNR, FQNEAQ (reference sequence). The V end was cut by 2 bases, the J end by 5 bases, with 13 bases between. DNA of the CDR3: TGTGCCAGCAGCTTAATGCGACTAGAGGACAATGAGCAGTTCTTC. Translation: CASSLMRLEDNEQFF. Full variable domain (missing parts from reference TRBV7-9 and TRBJ2-1): DTGVSQNPRHKITKRGQNVTFRCDPISEHNRLYWYRQTLGQGPEFLTYFQNEAQLEKSRLLSDRFSAERPKGSFSTLEIQRTEQGDSAMYLCASSLMRLEDNEQFFGPGTRLTVL.

Many counts were recorded for this clonotype. The rearrangement uses TRBV6-5 and TRBJ2-3, with D possibly being TRBD2 (5 bases). Trimming cost V 2 bases and J 14 bases, with 17 bases left between them. CDR1 and CDR2 from the germline V gene are MNHEY and SVGAGI. The length of the CDR3 is 13 residues. The CDR3 nucleotides are TGTGCCAGCAGTTACGATCTAGCCACCGACCGGTATTTT. Translated: CASSYDLATDRYF.

Many counts were recorded for this clonotype. The V call is TRBV21-1, the J call TRBJ2-1; the D call TRBD1 from the table was never checked on the DNA. TRBV21-1 is flagged as a pseudogene. The CDR3 sequence is 15 residues long. CDR3 nucleotide sequence: TGTGCCAGCAGGAAGGGACAGGCGCCCTACAATGAGCAGTTCTTC. This gives the protein CASRKGQAPYNEQFF.

This clonotype was recorded many times. The CDR3 region is CASSLTGGRGEQFF. DNA of the CDR3: TGTGCCAGCAGCTTGACAGGGGGTAGAGGTGAGCAGTTCTTC. The chain is built from TRBV5-6 and TRBJ2-1, with 8 positions matching TRBD1. Trimming cost V 1 base and J 9 bases; bases outside gene matches: 6. In germline, CDR1 is SGHDT, CDR2 YYEEEE. CDR3 length: 14 residues. Variable domain in full (rest from reference TRBV5-6 and TRBJ2-1): DAGVTQSPTHLIKTRGQQVTLRCSPKSGHDTVSWYQQALGQGPQFIFQYYEEEERQRGNFPDRFSGHQFPNYSSELNVNALLLGDSALYLCASSLTGGRGEQFFGPGTRLTVL.

This clonotype was seen many times. The genes are TRBV2 and TRBJ2-1; 9 bases match TRBD2. Trimming cost V 5 bases and J 9 bases; bases outside gene matches: 8. The CDR3 sequence is 14 residues long. The germline V gene encodes CDR1 SNHLY and CDR2 FYNNEI. The CDR3 nucleotides are TGTGCCAGCAGTAGGGTAGCGGGAGTTGGTGAGCAGTTCTTC. Translation: CASSRVAGVGEQFF.

The rearrangement links TRBV10-3 to TRBJ1-2; TRBD1 agrees at 11 bases. V lost 6 bases, J lost 8 bases, and 2 bases stayed unmatched. CDR1 is ENHRY and CDR2 is SYGVKD in the germline V gene. This CDR3 is 12 amino acids long. The CDR3: CAIRGQGVGYTF. In DNA, the CDR3 is TGTGCCATCAGGGGACAGGGGGTCGGCTACACCTTC.

At least ten counts were recorded for this clonotype. The chain carries TRBV29-1 and TRBJ2-6; unclear D gene. Germline values: CDR1 SQVTM, CDR2 ANQGSEA. The CDR3 covers 17 residues. The V and J ends lost 5 bases and 0 bases respectively, with 17 bases between them. The CDR3 spells CSVRAPLGYSGANVLTF. The CDR3 bases are TGCAGCGTTAGGGCCCCCCTGGGCTACTCTGGGGCCAACGTCCTGACTTTC. Supplemented by reference TRBV29-1 and TRBJ2-6, the full variable domain reads SAVISQKPSRDICQRGTSLTIQCQVDSQVTMMFWYRQQPGQSLTLIATANQGSEATYESGFVIDKFPISRPNLTFSTLTVSNMSPEDSSIYLCSVRAPLGYSGANVLTFGAGSRLTVL.

This clonotype was picked up many times. This chain uses TRBV29-1 with TRBJ1-1; D unclear. The germline CDR1 and CDR2 sequences are SQVTM and ANQGSEA. The CDR3 is 12 amino acids. Trimming pared 4 bases from V and 2 bases from J, leaving 8 bases between. CDR3 bases: TGCAGCGTTGCGATGGTTAACACTGAAGCTTTCTTT. Translating gives CSVAMVNTEAFF. The full variable domain, in which reference TRBV29-1 and TRBJ1-1 provide the parts outside the CDR3, is SAVISQKPSRDICQRGTSLTIQCQVDSQVTMMFWYRQQPGQSLTLIATANQGSEATYESGFVIDKFPISRPNLTFSTLTVSNMSPEDSSIYLCSVAMVNTEAFFGQGTRLTVV.

The gene calls are TRBV5-1 and TRBJ1-5; 8 bases align to TRBD1. Germline CDR1 and CDR2: SGHRS and YFSETQ. This CDR3 is 16 amino acids long. V shed 0 bases and J 0 bases; nucleotides not matched to a gene: 2. The CDR3 DNA sequence: TGCGCCAGCAGCTTGGGGGACAGGTCTAGCAATCAGCCCCAGCATTTT. The encoded protein is CASSLGDRSSNQPQHF.

This clonotype was counted many times. The rearrangement links TRBV4-2 to TRBJ1-1; no reliable D call. The germline V gene has CDR1 LGHNA and CDR2 YNFKEQ. CDR3 size: 15 residues. The ends were cut back, 4 bases at V and 3 bases at J, with 15 bases in the middle. The CDR3 protein is CASSLQLGSYTEAFF. CDR3 sequence (DNA): TGTGCCAGCAGCCTCCAACTGGGTAGCTACACTGAAGCTTTCTTT.

The V and J genes are TRBV11-2 and TRBJ2-7, with D tentatively TRBD2 (6 bases). The length of the CDR3 is 13 residues. V dropped 1 base and J dropped 9 bases, with 13 bases sitting between them. Germline values: CDR1 SGHAT, CDR2 FQNNGV. CDR3 nucleotide sequence: TGTGCCAGCAGCTTAGTCGGGGGAGCAGGGCAGTACTTC. Amino acids: CASSLVGGAGQYF. Filled out from reference TRBV11-2 and TRBJ2-7, the complete variable domain reads EAGVAQSPRYKIIEKRQSVAFWCNPISGHATLYWYQQILGQGPKLLIQFQNNGVVDDSQLPKDRFSAERLKGVDSTLKIQPAKLEDSAVYLCASSLVGGAGQYFGPGTRLTVT.

This clonotype was seen a few times. The rearrangement links TRBV5-4 to TRBJ1-1; D is uncertain. The length of the CDR3 is 12 residues. Germline V gene lookup returns CDR1 SGHNT and CDR2 YYREEE (reference sequence). The V end was cut by 6 bases, the J end by 1 base, with 7 bases between. DNA of the CDR3: TGTGCCAGCATAGACGCGAACACTGAAGCTTTCTTT. Its translation is CASIDANTEAFF.

This clonotype turned up a few times. V usage is TRBV10-3 and J usage is TRBJ1-4; no firm D call. CDR3 length: 11 residues. CDR1 and CDR2 from the germline V gene are ENHRY and SYGVKD. Trimming removed 3 bases at V and 11 bases at J, with 7 bases between. The CDR3 nucleotides read TGTGCCATCAGTGAAGGGCCGAAACTGTTTTTT. Protein product: CAISEGPKLFF.

This clonotype has at least ten counts. The CDR3 spells CASSQGVVWSSTDTQYF. As DNA, the CDR3 is TGTGCCAGCAGCCAAGGCGTTGTGTGGTCGAGCACAGATACGCAGTATTTT. V and J are TRBV3-1 and TRBJ2-3; unclear D gene. V was pared by 1 base and J by 0 bases, with 14 bases between. The germline V gene has CDR1 LGHDT and CDR2 YNNKEL (reference sequence). CDR3 length: 17 residues.

The table lists this clonotype with many counts. This chain connects TRBV29-1 to TRBJ1-2; the match to TRBD1 covers 8 bases. The CDR3 totals 13 residues. The trim removed 1 base at V and 7 bases at J, leaving 5 bases unmatched. Germline loops: CDR1 SQVTM, CDR2 ANQGSEA. The CDR3 loop is CSVEGQGKGGYTF. The CDR3 DNA is TGCAGCGTTGAAGGACAGGGGAAGGGTGGCTACACCTTC.

This sequence joins TRBV7-9 and TRBJ2-1; tentatively, D is TRBD1 or TRBD2 (5 bases each). Germline V gene data show CDR1 as SEHNR and CDR2 as FQNEAQ (reference sequence). There are 15 residues in the CDR3. Trimming removed 7 bases at V and 6 bases at J, with 19 bases between. The CDR3 DNA is TGTGCCAGCATTCCCCTGGGGACCAAGTTCAATGAGCAGTTCTTC. Residues: CASIPLGTKFNEQFF.

The V call is TRBV18, the J call TRBJ2-3; no clear D gene. The germline V and J ends were trimmed by 2 bases and 0 bases, with 6 bases remaining between them. The length of the CDR3 is 14 residues. Germline CDR1 and CDR2: KGHSH and LQKENI. This CDR3 reads CASSPFGSTDTQYF. The CDR3 region has the DNA TGTGCCAGCTCACCATTTGGGAGCACAGATACGCAGTATTTT.